This T cell receptor beta chain came from a study of shared clonotypes between healthy human individuals. Study context: Per donor, CD8 memory used one plate, CD8 naive used two, CD4 memory used three and CD4 naive used three.

To note about this clone: Its target is unknown.

Trimming left V 6 bases short and J 4 bases short, with 8 bases between. Germline V gene sequence: CDR1 SNHLY, CDR2 FYNNEI. The CDR3 sequence is 12 residues long. Study results and caveats: All-four-donor shared clonotypes had higher generation probabilities than non-shared clonotypes did. Only blood underwent sampling, and tissue repertoires likely differ.

Data came from immunoSEQ multiplex PCR; TCRdb stores just in-frame clones and leaves some out. The sample has approximately 1,000,000 clones, 75% to 85% seen once. The specimen sequenced was memory CD4+ T cells from PBMCs. Subset denoted: CD45RA-negative fraction. The TCR was taken from a man aged 18 to 29 in good health. Some clones in this sample may be carry-over from other donors' samples. This chain joins TRBV2 and TRBJ2-3, with D unresolved. CDR3 protein: CASSWGADTQYF. DNA for the CDR3: TGTGCCAGCAGCTGGGGTGCAGATACGCAGTATTTT.